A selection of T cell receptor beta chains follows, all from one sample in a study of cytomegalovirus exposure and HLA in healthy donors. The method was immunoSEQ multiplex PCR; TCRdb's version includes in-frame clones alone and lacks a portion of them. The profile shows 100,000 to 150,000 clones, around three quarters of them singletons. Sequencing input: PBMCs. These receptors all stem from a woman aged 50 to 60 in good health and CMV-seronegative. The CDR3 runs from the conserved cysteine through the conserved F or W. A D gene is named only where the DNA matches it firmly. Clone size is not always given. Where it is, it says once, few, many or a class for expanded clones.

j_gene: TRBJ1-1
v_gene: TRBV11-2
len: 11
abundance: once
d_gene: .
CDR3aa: CASSPGPAAFF
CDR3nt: TGTGCCAGCAGCCCTGGGCCGGCAGCTTTCTTT

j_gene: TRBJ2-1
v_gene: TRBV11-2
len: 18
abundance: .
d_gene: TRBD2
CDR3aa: CASSPHLRSGRSYNEQFF
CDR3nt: TGTGCCAGCAGCCCCCATCTTCGTAGCGGGAGGTCCTACAATGAGCAGTTCTTC

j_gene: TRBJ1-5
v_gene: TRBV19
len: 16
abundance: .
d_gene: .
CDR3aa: CASSLRGGGGNQPQHF
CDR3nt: TGTGCCAGTAGCCTCCGCGGGGGAGGGGGCAATCAGCCCCAGCATTTT

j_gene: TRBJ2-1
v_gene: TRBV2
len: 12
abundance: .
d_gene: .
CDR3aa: CASSASWAGQFF
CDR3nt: TGTGCCAGCAGCGCCTCTTGGGCTGGGCAGTTCTTC

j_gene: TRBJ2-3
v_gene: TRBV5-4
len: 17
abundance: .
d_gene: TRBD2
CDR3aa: CASSLDPGTSGGVTQYF
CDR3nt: TGTGCCAGCAGCTTGGATCCCGGGACTAGCGGGGGGGTTACGCAGTATTTT

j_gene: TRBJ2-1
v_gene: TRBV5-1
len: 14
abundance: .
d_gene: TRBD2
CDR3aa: CASSSPTSPNEQFF
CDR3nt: TGCGCCAGCAGCTCCCCGACTAGCCCCAATGAGCAGTTCTTC

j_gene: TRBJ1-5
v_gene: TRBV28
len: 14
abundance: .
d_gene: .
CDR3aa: CASSPRVLDQPQHF
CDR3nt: TGTGCCAGCAGCCCCAGGGTTTTGGATCAGCCCCAGCATTTT

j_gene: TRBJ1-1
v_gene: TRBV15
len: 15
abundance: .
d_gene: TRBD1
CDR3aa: CATSRERGRSTEAFF
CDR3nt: TGTGCCACCAGCAGAGAGAGGGGGCGGAGCACTGAAGCTTTCTTT

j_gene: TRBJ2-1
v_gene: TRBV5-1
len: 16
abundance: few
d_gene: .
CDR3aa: CASSLVPGVSYNEQFF
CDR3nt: TGCGCCAGCAGCTTGGTTCCGGGAGTGTCCTACAATGAGCAGTTCTTC

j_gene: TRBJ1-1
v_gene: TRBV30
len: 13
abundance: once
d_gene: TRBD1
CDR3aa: CAWSPPGGWEAFF
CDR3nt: TGTGCCTGGAGTCCCCCAGGGGGGTGGGAAGCTTTCTTT

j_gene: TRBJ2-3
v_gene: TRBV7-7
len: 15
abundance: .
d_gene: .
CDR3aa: CASSLGGGAGDTQYF
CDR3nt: TGTGCTAGCAGCTTAGGAGGAGGGGCCGGAGATACGCAGTATTTT

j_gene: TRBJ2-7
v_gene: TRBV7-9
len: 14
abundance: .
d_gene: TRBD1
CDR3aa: CASSPPGQIYEQYF
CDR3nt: TGTGCCAGCAGCCCACCGGGACAGATCTACGAGCAGTACTTC

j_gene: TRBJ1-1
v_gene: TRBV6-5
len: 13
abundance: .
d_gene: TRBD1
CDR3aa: CASSTGGLSEAFF
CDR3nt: TGTGCCAGCAGTACAGGGGGCTTAAGCGAAGCTTTCTTT

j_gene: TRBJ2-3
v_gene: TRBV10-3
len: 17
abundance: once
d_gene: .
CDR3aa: CAIRGHWGSSHTDTQYF
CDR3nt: TGTGCCATCAGGGGGCACTGGGGTTCATCACACACAGATACGCAGTATTTT

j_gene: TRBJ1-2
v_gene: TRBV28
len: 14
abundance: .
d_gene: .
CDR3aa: CASSISAGTYGYTF
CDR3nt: TGTGCCAGCAGCATATCGGCAGGGACATATGGCTACACCTTC

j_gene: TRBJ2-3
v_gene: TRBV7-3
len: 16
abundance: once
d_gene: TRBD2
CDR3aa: CASSTSGLPSTDTQYF
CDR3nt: TGTGCCAGCAGCACTAGCGGCCTTCCTAGCACAGATACGCAGTATTTT

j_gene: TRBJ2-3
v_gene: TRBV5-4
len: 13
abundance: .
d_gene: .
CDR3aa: CASSLTGTDTQYF
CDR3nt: TGTGCCAGCAGCTTGACAGGGACAGATACGCAGTATTTT

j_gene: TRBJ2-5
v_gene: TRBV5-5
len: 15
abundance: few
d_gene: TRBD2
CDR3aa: CASSLRTSGMETQYF
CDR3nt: TGTGCCAGCAGCTTAAGGACTAGCGGGATGGAGACCCAGTACTTC

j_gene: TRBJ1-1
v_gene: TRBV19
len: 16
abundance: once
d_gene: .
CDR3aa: CASSIGSAGKRAEAFF
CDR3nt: TGTGCCAGTAGTATTGGCAGTGCGGGGAAACGCGCTGAAGCTTTCTTT

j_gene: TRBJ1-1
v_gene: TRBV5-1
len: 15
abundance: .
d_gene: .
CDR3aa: CASSLGEGRVRSAFF
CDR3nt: TGCGCCAGCAGCTTGGGCGAGGGAAGAGTTCGTTCGGCTTTCTTT

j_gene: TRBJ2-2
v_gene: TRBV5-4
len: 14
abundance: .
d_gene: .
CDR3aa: CASSSLTRAGELFF
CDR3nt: TGTGCCAGCAGCTCCTTGACTAGAGCCGGGGAGCTGTTTTTT

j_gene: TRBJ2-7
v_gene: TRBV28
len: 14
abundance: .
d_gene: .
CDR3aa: CASSLGAVSYEQYF
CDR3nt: TGTGCCAGCAGTTTAGGGGCCGTCTCCTACGAGCAGTACTTC

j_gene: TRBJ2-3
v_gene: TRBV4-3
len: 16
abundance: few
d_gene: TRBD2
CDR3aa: CASSQGVAGVTDTQYF
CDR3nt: TGCGCCAGCAGCCAAGGCGTAGCGGGAGTTACAGATACGCAGTATTTT

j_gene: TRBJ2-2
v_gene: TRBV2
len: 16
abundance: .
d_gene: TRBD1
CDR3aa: CASSEVGQGNTGELFF
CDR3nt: TGTGCCAGCAGTGAAGTGGGACAGGGGAACACCGGGGAGCTGTTTTTT

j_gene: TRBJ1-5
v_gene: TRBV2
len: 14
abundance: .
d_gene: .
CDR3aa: CASSEMSSNQPQHF
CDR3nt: TGTGCCAGCAGTGAAATGAGTAGCAATCAGCCCCAGCATTTT

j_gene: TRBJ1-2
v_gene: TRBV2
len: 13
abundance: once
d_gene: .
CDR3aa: CASSEIRLEGYTF
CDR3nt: TGTGCCAGCAGTGAAATAAGACTGGAGGGCTACACCTTC

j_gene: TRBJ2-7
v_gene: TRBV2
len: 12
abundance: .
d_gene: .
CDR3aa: CASSRSKYEQYF
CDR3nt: TGTGCCAGCAGCCGCAGTAAGTACGAGCAGTACTTC

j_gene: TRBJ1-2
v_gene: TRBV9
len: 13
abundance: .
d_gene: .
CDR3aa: CASSPSGYEGYTF
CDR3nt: TGTGCCAGCAGCCCATCAGGGTACGAGGGCTACACCTTC

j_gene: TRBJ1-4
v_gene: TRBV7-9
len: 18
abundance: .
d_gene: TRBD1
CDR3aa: CASSPDRGGGKTNEKLFF
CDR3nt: TGTGCCAGCAGCCCGGACAGGGGAGGAGGGAAAACTAATGAAAAACTGTTTTTT